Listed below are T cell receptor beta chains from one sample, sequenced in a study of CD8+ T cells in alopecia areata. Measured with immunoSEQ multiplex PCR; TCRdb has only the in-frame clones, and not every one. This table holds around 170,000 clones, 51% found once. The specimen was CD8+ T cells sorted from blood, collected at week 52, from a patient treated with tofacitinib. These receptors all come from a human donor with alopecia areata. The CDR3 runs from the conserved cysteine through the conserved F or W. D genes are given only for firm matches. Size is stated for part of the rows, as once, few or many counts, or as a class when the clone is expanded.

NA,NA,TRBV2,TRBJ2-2,CASLNWRTSTGELFF,TGTGCCAGCCTTAATTGGCGGACTTCAACCGGGGAGCTGTTTTTT
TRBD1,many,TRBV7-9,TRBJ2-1,CASSLGGQVHNEQFF,TGTGCCAGCAGCTTAGGGGGACAGGTCCACAATGAGCAGTTCTTC
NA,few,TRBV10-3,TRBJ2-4,CAISDVGTPMENIQYF,TGTGCCATCAGTGATGTCGGGACCCCAATGGAAAACATTCAGTACTTC
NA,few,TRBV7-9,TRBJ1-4,CASTFENLEEKLFF,TGTGCCAGCACCTTCGAGAATTTGGAGGAAAAACTGTTTTTT
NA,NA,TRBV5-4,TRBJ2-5,CASSEVDYQETQYF,TGTGCCAGCAGTGAGGTGGACTACCAAGAGACCCAGTACTTC
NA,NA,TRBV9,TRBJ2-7,CASSGAGEQYF,TGTGCCAGCAGCGGTGCGGGCGAGCAGTACTTC
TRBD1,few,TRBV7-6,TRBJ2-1,CASSTWTGEGYNEQFF,TGTGCCAGCAGCACCTGGACAGGGGAGGGCTACAATGAGCAGTTCTTC
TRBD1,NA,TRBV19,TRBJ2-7,CASSIGQGYEQYF,TGTGCCAGTAGTATAGGACAGGGCTACGAGCAGTACTTC
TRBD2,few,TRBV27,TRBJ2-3,CASSTLAGAGTDTQYF,TGTGCCAGCAGTACTTTAGCGGGGGCCGGCACAGATACGCAGTATTTT
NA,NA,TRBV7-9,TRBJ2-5,CASSKRNQETQYF,TGTGCCAGCAGCAAAAGAAATCAAGAGACCCAGTACTTC
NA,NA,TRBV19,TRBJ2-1,CASSTRPGARNNEQFF,TGTGCCAGTAGTACACGCCCAGGGGCGCGAAACAATGAGCAGTTCTTC
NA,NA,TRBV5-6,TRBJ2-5,CASSPTESVAQYF,TGTGCCAGCAGCCCGACAGAGTCAGTGGCCCAGTACTTC
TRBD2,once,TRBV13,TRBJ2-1,CASSSGLAGWGEQFF,TGTGCCAGCAGCTCGGGACTAGCCGGTTGGGGTGAGCAGTTCTTC
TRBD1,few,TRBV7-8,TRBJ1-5,CASSDRDRIRNQPQHF,TGTGCCAGCAGCGATCGGGACAGGATCCGCAATCAGCCCCAGCATTTT
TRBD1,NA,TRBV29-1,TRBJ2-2,CSAGQGDANTGELFF,TGCAGCGCCGGACAGGGCGACGCGAACACCGGGGAGCTGTTTTTT
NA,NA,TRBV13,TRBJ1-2,CASSLGASNYGYTF,TGTGCCAGCAGCTTAGGCGCTTCTAACTATGGCTACACCTTC
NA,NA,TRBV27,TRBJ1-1,CASSPGTGWTEAFF,TGTGCCAGCAGTCCCGGGACCGGGTGGACTGAAGCTTTCTTT
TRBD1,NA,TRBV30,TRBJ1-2,CGSGTGNYGYTF,TGTGGGTCCGGGACAGGGAACTATGGCTACACCTTC
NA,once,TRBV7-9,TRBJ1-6,CASSLVMGNSPLHF,TGTGCCAGCAGCTTAGTAATGGGGAACTCACCCCTCCACTTT
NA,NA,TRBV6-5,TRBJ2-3,CASPNTRKPDTQYF,TGTGCCAGTCCCAACACTCGCAAACCAGATACGCAGTATTTT
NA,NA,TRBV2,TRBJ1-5,CASSESAEGSNQPQHF,TGTGCCAGCAGTGAATCGGCAGAGGGTAGCAATCAGCCCCAGCATTTT
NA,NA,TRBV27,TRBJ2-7,CASSFGLAYEQYF,TGTGCCAGCAGTTTTGGACTGGCTTACGAGCAGTACTTC
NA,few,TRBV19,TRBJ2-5,CASRAMGTQYF,TGTGCCAGTAGGGCGATGGGGACCCAGTACTTC
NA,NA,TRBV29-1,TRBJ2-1,CSTDIPASEKEQFF,TGCAGCACGGACATCCCCGCCTCGGAAAAGGAGCAGTTCTTC
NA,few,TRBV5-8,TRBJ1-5,CASYPGSHSNQPQHF,TGTGCCAGCTACCCTGGCAGCCATAGCAATCAGCCCCAGCATTTT
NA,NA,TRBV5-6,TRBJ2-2,CASSLMGHLFAGELFF,TGTGCCAGCAGCTTGATGGGACATTTATTCGCCGGGGAGCTGTTTTTT
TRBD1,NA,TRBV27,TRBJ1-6,CASRRTGDNSPLHF,TGTGCCAGCAGACGGACAGGGGATAATTCACCCCTCCACTTT
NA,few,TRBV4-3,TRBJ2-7,CASSPVFGGSYEQYF,TGCGCCAGCAGCCCAGTGTTTGGGGGCTCCTACGAGCAGTACTTC